This TCR beta chain was documented in a study of T cell repertoires in cytomegalovirus infection. Study-wide context: The authors relied on CMV epitopes, both recently identified HLA-C-restricted and well-studied HLA-B-restricted. Public TCR beta signatures indicated both CMV infection and matching HLA type.

The study's findings and limits: Cumulative frequency of public TCR beta families picked out carriers of CMV plus the relevant HLA. Dominant in the ex vivo response were TCR beta clonotypes restricted by HLA-C and specific for CMV.

Germline-derived CDR1 and CDR2 are DFQATT and SNEGSKA (reference sequence). Losses at the gene ends were 3 bases for V and 4 bases for J; bases not matched to a gene: 8. The CDR3 has 15 amino acids. TCRdb redid the calling of the reads with MiXCR, one entry per CDR3 protein. The data show approximately 590,000 distinct CDR3 sequences, just under 40% seen once. A note on this clonotype: What it binds is not known.

The TCR was taken from a human donor in good health (CMV status not recorded). Some clones in this sample may be carry-over from other donors' samples. The chain combines TRBV20-1 with TRBJ2-1; 8 bases fit TRBD2. The material sequenced was cultured PBMCs, taken from culture after CMV antigen stimulation. CDR3 region: CSASPGVAGYNEQFF. The CDR3 coding sequence is TGCAGTGCTAGCCCCGGGGTAGCGGGGTACAATGAGCAGTTCTTC.